The 9 T cell receptor beta chains presented below share a single source sample, sequenced in a study of blood T cells in healthy people across ages. Primers used in a second PCR of roughly 7 to 12 cycles were a sample-barcoded 5' primer and a J-beta primer mix. MiXCR, run by TCRdb on the 5' RACE reads, gives a single entry per CDR3 protein. The sample shows around 1.7 million distinct CDR3 sequences, 28% of them seen only once. Material for sequencing was blood. The receptors here all came from a woman aged 25 to 39 in good health.

The chain combines TRBV5-5 with TRBJ1-2; TRBD1 matches 7 bases. The CDR3 totals 15 residues. Per germline, CDR1 SGHKS and CDR2 YYEKEE (reference sequence). Germline trimming cut 2 bases from V and 4 bases from J; bases unmatched to any gene: 8. CDR3 bases: TGTGCCAGCAGCTTAAGGGACAGCCTTAGCTATGGCTACACCTTC. As protein: CASSLRDSLSYGYTF.

The rearrangement uses TRBV7-9 and TRBJ1-2; D gene ambiguous. V dropped 2 bases and J dropped 8 bases, with 9 bases sitting between them. The CDR3 covers 12 residues. Germline values: CDR1 SEHNR, CDR2 FQNEAQ (reference sequence). The CDR3 loop reads CASSLREPGYTF. In nucleotides, the CDR3 is TGTGCCAGCAGCTTAAGGGAGCCGGGCTACACCTTC.

This clonotype was detected many times. The CDR3 region is CSASHEDSDTQYF. The CDR3 DNA reads TGCAGTGCTAGCCACGAGGATTCAGATACGCAGTATTTT. V usage is TRBV20-1 and J usage is TRBJ2-3; D remains ambiguous. V dropped 3 bases and J dropped 4 bases, with 11 bases sitting between them. CDR3 size: 13 residues. Looked up from germline, CDR1 is DFQATT and CDR2 is SNEGSKA (reference sequence).

The CDR3 region is CASSSYRGLGNNQPQHF. The CDR3, as DNA: TGCGCCAGCAGCTCGTACAGGGGGCTAGGGAACAATCAGCCCCAGCATTTT. The chain has TRBV5-1 and TRBJ1-5; TRBD1 aligns across 9 bases. The germline V gene has CDR1 SGHRS and CDR2 YFSETQ. This CDR3 spans 17 amino acids. V lost 3 bases, J lost 3 bases, and 10 bases stayed unmatched.

The V gene is TRBV18, the J gene TRBJ1-6, with 7 bases matching TRBD1. Trimming at V came to 3 bases and at J to 7 bases, leaving 6 bases not matched to a gene. CDR1 and CDR2 (germline): KGHSH, LQKENI. The CDR3 runs 15 residues. The CDR3 protein is CASSPRQGQNSPLHF. The CDR3 DNA is TGTGCCAGCTCACCCAGACAGGGCCAAAATTCACCCCTCCACTTT.

The sample holds many counts of this clonotype. The CDR3 DNA sequence: TGTGCCAGCAGTATCGAAAGCGCCAGGTACTACGAGCAGTACTTC. This gives the protein CASSIESARYYEQYF. V is TRBV5-6 and J is TRBJ2-7; D call uncertain. The length of the CDR3 is 15 residues. Germline V gene data show CDR1 as SGHDT and CDR2 as YYEEEE. V gave up 5 bases and J gave up 3 bases, with 18 bases separating them.

The chain employs TRBV12-3 or TRBV12-4 and TRBJ2-3; TRBD2 matches 14 bases. The CDR3 is 18 residues long. Trimming cost V 1 base and J 13 bases; bases outside gene matches: 16. The CDR3: CASSLGGLAGVGADAEYF. The CDR3 DNA reads as TGTGCCAGCAGTTTAGGGGGACTAGCGGGAGTTGGGGCAGATGCGGAGTATTTT.

This clonotype appeared many times. The genes are TRBV4-3 and TRBJ2-7; 8 bases match TRBD1. V lost 4 bases, J lost 6 bases, and 11 bases stayed unmatched. CDR3 length: 15 residues. Germline V gene lookup returns CDR1 LGHNA and CDR2 YSLEER. This CDR3 is CASSPDRGALREQYF. CDR3 in DNA: TGCGCCAGCAGCCCCGACAGGGGTGCTCTACGCGAGCAGTACTTC.

Points on this clonotype: One end of the junction is discordant with germline, which a read error may explain. This chain connects TRBV6-5 to TRBJ2-7; D unclear. This CDR3 spans 13 amino acids. CDR1 MNHEY and CDR2 SVGAGI come from the germline V gene. The CDR3 spells CASSQSVYYERYF. The DNA of the CDR3 is TGTGCCAGCAGTCAATCCGTTTACTACGAGCGGTACTTC.